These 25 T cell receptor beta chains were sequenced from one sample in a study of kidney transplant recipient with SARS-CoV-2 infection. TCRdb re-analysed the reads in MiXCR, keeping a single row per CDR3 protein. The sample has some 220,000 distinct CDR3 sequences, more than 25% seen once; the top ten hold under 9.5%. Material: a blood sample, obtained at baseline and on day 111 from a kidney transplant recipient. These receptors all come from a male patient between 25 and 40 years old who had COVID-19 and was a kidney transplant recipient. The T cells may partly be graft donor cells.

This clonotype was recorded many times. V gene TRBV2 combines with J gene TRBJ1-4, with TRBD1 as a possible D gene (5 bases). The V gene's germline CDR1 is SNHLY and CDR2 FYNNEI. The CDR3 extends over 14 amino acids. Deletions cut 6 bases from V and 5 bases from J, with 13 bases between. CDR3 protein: CASRGREGNEKLFF. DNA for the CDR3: TGTGCCAGCAGGGGCAGGGAGGGGAATGAAAAACTGTTTTTT.

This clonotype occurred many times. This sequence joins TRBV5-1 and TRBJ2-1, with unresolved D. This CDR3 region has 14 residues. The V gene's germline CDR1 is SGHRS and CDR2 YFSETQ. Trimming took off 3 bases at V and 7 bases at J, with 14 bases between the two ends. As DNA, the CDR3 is TGCGCCAGCAGCTATCCTAGGGAAGTAAATGAGCAGTTCTTC. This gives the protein CASSYPREVNEQFF.

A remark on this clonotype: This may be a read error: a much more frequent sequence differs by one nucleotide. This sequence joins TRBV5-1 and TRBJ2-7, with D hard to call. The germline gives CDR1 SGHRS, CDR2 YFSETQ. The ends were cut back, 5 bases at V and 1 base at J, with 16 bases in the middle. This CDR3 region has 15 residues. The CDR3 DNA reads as TGCGCCAGCAGGGACGGCCTTCTGCATTCCTACGAGCAGTACTTC. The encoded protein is CASRDGLLHSYEQYF.

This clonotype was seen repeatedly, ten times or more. CDR3 DNA: TGTGCCAGCAGTTATGGAGTGTACGAGCAGTACTTC. As protein: CASSYGVYEQYF. J is TRBJ2-7 and V is TRBV6-6; D not certain. The ends were cut back, 3 bases at V and 4 bases at J, with 7 bases in the middle. CDR1 and CDR2 from the germline V gene are MNHNY and SVGAGI (reference sequence). The CDR3 is 12 amino acids.

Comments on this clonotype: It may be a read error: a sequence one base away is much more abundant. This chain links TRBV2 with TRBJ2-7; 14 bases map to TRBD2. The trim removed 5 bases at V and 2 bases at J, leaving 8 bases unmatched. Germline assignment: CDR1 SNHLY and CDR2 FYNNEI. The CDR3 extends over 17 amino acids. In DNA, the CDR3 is TGTGCCAGCAGTCCGGGACTAGCGGGAGTTGTTCCCTACGAGCAGTACTTC. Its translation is CASSPGLAGVVPYEQYF.

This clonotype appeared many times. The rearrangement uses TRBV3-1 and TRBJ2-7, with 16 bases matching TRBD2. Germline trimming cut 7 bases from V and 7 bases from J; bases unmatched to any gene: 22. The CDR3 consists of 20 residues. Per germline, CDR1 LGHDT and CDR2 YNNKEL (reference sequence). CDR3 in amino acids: CASNVDPLGLAGGRWREQYF. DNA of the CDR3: TGTGCCAGCAACGTTGACCCACTGGGACTAGCGGGGGGGCGCTGGAGGGAGCAGTACTTC.

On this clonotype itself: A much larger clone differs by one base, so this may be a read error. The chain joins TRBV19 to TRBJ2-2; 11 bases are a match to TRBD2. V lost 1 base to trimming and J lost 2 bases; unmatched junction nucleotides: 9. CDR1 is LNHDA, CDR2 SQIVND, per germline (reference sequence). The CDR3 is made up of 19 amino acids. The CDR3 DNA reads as TGTGCCAGTAGTATAGCAAGCCTAGCGGGAGGAGGTAACACCGGGGAGCTGTTTTTT. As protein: CASSIASLAGGGNTGELFF.

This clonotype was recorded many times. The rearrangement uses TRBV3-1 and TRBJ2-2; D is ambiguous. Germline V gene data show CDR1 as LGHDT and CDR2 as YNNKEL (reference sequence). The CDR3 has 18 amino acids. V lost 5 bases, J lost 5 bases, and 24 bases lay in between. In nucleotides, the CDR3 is TGTGCCAGCAGCGTGCGAGTTCCCATTTCAGGCTTGACCGGGGAGCTGTTTTTT. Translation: CASSVRVPISGLTGELFF.

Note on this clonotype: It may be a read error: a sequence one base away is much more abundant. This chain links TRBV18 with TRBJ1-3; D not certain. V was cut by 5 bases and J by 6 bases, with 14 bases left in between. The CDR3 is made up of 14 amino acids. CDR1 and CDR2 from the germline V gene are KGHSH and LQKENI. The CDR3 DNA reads TGTGCCAGCTCATCTTCTCCAGAGCAAAACACCATATATTTT. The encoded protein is CASSSSPEQNTIYF.

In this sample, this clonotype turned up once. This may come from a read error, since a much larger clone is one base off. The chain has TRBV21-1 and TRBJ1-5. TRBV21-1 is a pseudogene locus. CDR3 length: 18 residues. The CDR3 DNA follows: TGTGGCAGCAGCAAATGCCAGAGCCAGAAAAATAGCAATCAGCCCCAGCATTTT. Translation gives CGSSKCQSQKNSNQPQHF.

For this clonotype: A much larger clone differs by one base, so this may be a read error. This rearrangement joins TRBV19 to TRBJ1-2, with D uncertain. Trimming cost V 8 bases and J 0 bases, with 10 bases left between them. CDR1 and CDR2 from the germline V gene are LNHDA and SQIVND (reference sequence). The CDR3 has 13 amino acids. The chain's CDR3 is CASGPTTNYGYTF. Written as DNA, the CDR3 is TGTGCCAGTGGTCCGACTACTAACTATGGCTACACCTTC.

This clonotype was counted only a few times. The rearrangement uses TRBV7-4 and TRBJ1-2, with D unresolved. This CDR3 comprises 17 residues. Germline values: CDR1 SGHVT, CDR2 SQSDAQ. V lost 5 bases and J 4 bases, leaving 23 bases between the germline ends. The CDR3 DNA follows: TGTGCCAGCAGCGGCGAAAATTCAGCTCGAAAGACCTATGGCTACACCTTC. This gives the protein CASSGENSARKTYGYTF.

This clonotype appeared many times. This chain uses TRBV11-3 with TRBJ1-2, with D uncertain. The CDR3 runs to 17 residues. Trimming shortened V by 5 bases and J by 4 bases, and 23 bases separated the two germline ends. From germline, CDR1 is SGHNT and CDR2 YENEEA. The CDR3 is CASSAGLDLGKTYGYTF. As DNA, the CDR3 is TGTGCCAGCAGCGCTGGACTCGATCTCGGAAAGACCTATGGCTACACCTTC.

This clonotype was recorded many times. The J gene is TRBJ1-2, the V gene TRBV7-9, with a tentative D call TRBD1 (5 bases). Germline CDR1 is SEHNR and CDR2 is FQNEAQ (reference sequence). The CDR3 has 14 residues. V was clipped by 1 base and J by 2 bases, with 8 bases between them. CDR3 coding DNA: TGTGCCAGCAGCTTAGGGGGGAACAACTATGGCTACACCTTC. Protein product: CASSLGGNNYGYTF.

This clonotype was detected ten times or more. CDR3 DNA: TGCGCCAGCAGCCAAGAAGCGGGCGATACCTACGAGCAGTACTTC. It codes for CASSQEAGDTYEQYF. The rearrangement joins TRBV4-3 to TRBJ2-7; TRBD2 is a possible D gene (6 bases). The V and J ends lost 0 bases and 2 bases respectively, with 11 bases between them. CDR3 size: 15 residues. The V gene's germline CDR1 is LGHNA and CDR2 YSLEER.

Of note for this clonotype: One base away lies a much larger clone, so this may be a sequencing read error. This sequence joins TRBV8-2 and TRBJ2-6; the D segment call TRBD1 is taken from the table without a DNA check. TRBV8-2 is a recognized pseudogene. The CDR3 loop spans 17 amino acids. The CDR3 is CGSDDRITQSRANVLTF. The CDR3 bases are TGTGGCAGTGATGACAGGATAACACAAAGTCGGGCCAACGTCCTGACTTTC.

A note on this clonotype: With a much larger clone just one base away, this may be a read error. CDR3 sequence (DNA): TGCAGCGTTTCCCATTTCTCGGCAATGGATGGCTACACCTTC. This codes for CSVSHFSAMDGYTF. The chain joins TRBV29-1 to TRBJ1-2; D is unclear. V lost 5 bases, J lost 6 bases, and 19 bases lay in between. This CDR3 region has 14 residues. Germline V gene lookup returns CDR1 SQVTM and CDR2 ANQGSEA.

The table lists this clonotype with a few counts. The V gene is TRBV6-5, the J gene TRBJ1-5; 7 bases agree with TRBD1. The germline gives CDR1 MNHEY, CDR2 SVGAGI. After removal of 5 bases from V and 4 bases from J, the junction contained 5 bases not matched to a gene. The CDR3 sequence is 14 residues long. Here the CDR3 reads CASSTGQHNQPQHF. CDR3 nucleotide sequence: TGTGCCAGCAGTACGGGACAGCATAATCAGCCCCAGCATTTT.

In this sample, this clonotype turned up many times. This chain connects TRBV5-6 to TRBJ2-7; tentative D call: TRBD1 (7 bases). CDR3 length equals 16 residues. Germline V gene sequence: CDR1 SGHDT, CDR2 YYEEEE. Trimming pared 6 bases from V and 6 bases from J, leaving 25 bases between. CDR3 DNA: TGTGCCAGCACCAGGGGGGACGAGGCAGGGTTGCTCGAGCAGTACTTC. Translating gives CASTRGDEAGLLEQYF.

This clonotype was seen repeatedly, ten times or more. CDR3 bases: TGTGCCAGCAGCCTTATTGGGTTTACCCGAAAGACCTATGGCTACACCTTC. Translating it yields CASSLIGFTRKTYGYTF. This chain joins TRBV7-8 and TRBJ1-2; D gene uncertain. V was shortened by 5 bases and J by 4 bases, with 23 bases between the two germline ends. In germline, CDR1 is SGHVS, CDR2 FQNEAQ. The CDR3 runs 17 residues.

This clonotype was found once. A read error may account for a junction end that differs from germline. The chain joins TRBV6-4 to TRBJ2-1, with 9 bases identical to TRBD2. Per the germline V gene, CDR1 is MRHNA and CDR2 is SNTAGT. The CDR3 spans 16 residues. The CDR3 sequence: CVSSSISGSYGNEQFF. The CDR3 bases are TGTGTCAGCAGTAGTATTAGCGGGAGCTATGGCAATGAGCAGTTCTTC.

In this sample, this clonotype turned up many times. Here the CDR3 DNA reads TGTGCCAGCGGGAGACTAGCGGGGGAGAACGAGCAGTACTTC. Translation: CASGRLAGENEQYF. The chain joins TRBV11-2 to TRBJ2-7; 12 nucleotides agree with TRBD2. The CDR3 is made up of 14 amino acids. V trimming: 8 bases; J trimming: 5 bases; junction bases outside the gene matches: 7. The germline CDR1 and CDR2 sequences are SGHAT and FQNNGV.

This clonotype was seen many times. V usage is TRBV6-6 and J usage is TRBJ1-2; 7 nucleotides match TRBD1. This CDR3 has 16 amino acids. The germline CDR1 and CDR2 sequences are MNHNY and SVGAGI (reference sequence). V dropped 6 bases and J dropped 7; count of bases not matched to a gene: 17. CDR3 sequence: CASSSPGQIPVSGYTF. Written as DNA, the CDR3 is TGTGCCAGCAGCTCACCGGGACAGATACCGGTGAGTGGCTACACCTTC.

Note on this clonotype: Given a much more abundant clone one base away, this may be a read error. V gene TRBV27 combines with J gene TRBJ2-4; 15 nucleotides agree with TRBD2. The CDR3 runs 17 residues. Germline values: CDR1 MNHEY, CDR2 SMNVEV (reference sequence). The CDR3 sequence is CASSLWTSGRVRNEQSF. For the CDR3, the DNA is TGTGCCAGCAGTTTATGGACTAGCGGGAGGGTTCGTAATGAGCAGTCCTTC.

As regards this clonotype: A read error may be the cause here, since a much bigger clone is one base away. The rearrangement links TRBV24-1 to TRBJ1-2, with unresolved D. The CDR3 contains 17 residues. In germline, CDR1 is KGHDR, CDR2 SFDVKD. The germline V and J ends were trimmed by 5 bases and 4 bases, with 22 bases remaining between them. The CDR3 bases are TGTGCCACCAGTGGTCGGAATAGTACCAGAAAGACCTATGGCTACACCTTC. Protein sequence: CATSGRNSTRKTYGYTF.